Shown below are 20 T cell receptor beta chains from a single sample sequenced in a study of T cells after yellow fever vaccination. TCRdb called the 5' RACE reads again in MiXCR, with one record for every CDR3 protein. Of over 250,000 distinct CDR3 sequences in the sample, over 4% were seen once. The sequencing here drew on PBMCs, taken 5 days after the yellow fever booster vaccination. The receptor source for this set is a man in his late teens or twenties who received the YFV17D yellow fever vaccine.

To note about this clonotype: Since a much larger clone is just one base distant, this may be a read error. V usage is TRBV12-3 or TRBV12-4 and J usage is TRBJ2-5; a weak D match, TRBD2 (6 bases). V dropped 4 bases and J dropped 5 bases, with 17 bases sitting between them. The CDR3 totals 15 residues. The CDR3 loop is CASSSSGRGTETQYF. The CDR3, as DNA: TGTGCCAGCAGTTCTTCCGGACGGGGGACGGAGACCCAGTACTTC.

A few counts support this clonotype. This rearrangement joins TRBV6-2 or TRBV6-3 to TRBJ2-7, with TRBD1 as a possible D gene (5 bases). CDR1 MNHEY and CDR2 SVGEGT come from the germline V gene. Trimming cost V 6 bases and J 2 bases, with 8 bases left between them. The CDR3 loop spans 12 amino acids. CDR3 in amino acids: CASRDRTYEQYV. The CDR3 DNA follows: TGTGCCAGCAGAGACAGAACCTACGAGCAGTACGTC.

V and J are TRBV5-6 and TRBJ2-5, with D possibly being TRBD2 (6 bases). Germline V gene lookup returns CDR1 SGHDT and CDR2 YYEEEE. This CDR3 comprises 16 residues. Trimming stripped 4 bases from V and 5 bases from J, with 21 bases between. The CDR3 region has the DNA TGTGCCAGCAGCAGGACCGGGACTGGGAACTCCGAGACCCAGTACTTC. Translating it yields CASSRTGTGNSETQYF.

The sample holds a few counts of this clonotype. V gene TRBV28 combines with J gene TRBJ2-1; 9 bases line up with TRBD2. Germline CDR1 reads MDHEN; CDR2 reads SYDVKM. The CDR3 has 14 amino acids. J was trimmed by 6 bases and V by 6 bases; bases with no gene match: 6. CDR3 region: CASSGRGGANEQFF. The CDR3 DNA follows: TGTGCCAGCAGCGGCCGCGGGGGGGCCAATGAGCAGTTCTTC.

A word on this clonotype: Possible read error: a much larger clone is one base away. The chain joins TRBV15 to TRBJ1-2, with D possibly matching TRBD1 (5 bases). The germline gives CDR1 LNHNV, CDR2 YYDKDF (reference sequence). The CDR3 extends over 14 amino acids. CDR3: CATSGERRVGGYTF. CDR3 DNA: TGTGCCACCAGCGGAGAGCGCAGGGTTGGTGGCTACACCTTC. Supplemented by reference TRBV15 and TRBJ1-2, the full variable domain reads DAMVIQNPRYQVTQFGKPVTLSCSQTLNHNVMYWYQQKSSQAPKLLFHYYDKDFNNEADTPDNFQSRRPNTSFCFLDIRSPGLGDTAMYLCATSGERRVGGYTFGSGTRLTVV.

This clonotype showed up just a few times. The rearrangement joins TRBV7-3 to TRBJ2-1; D uncertain. Germline V gene data show CDR1 as SGHTA and CDR2 as FQGTGA. CDR3 length: 13 residues. The V end was cut by 2 bases, the J end by 6 bases, with 8 bases between. CDR3 amino acids: CASSLFSGNEQFF. The CDR3 nucleotides are TGTGCCAGCAGCTTATTTTCTGGCAATGAGCAGTTCTTC.

The table lists this clonotype with many counts. The chain employs TRBV12-3 or TRBV12-4 and TRBJ1-3, with D unclear. The CDR3 has 14 amino acids. Between the trimmed V and J ends, which lost 3 bases and 0 bases, there was a span of 6 bases. CDR3 in amino acids: CASSLSASGNTIYF. Here the CDR3 DNA reads TGTGCCAGCAGTTTGTCCGCCTCTGGAAACACCATATATTTT.

This clonotype was seen a handful of times. J is TRBJ1-1 and V is TRBV11-2; D might be TRBD1 (5 bases). This CDR3 contains 14 residues. Germline CDR1 is SGHAT and CDR2 is FQNNGV. Trimming took 1 base from V and 7 from J, leaving 13 bases between them. In nucleotides, the CDR3 is TGTGCCAGCAGCTTAGTGTGGCAGGGTAATGAAGCTTTCTTT. It is translated as CASSLVWQGNEAFF.

This clonotype was seen a handful of times. The chain has TRBV6-4 and TRBJ2-2; no clear D. Trimming cost V 3 bases and J 5 bases, with 7 bases left between them. Germline CDR1 reads MRHNA; CDR2 reads SNTAGT. This CDR3 has 13 amino acids. CDR3 nucleotides: TGTGCCAGCAGTGAAAAAGGGACCGGGGAGCTGTTTTTT. Protein sequence: CASSEKGTGELFF.

This clonotype was counted between two and nine times. V is TRBV7-2 and J is TRBJ1-4; no clear D gene. V lost 5 bases and J lost 14, with 24 bases in between. The CDR3 sequence is 15 residues long. CDR1 and CDR2 (germline): SGHTA, FQGNSA. DNA of the CDR3: TGTGCCAGCAGCCCGGAAGTCGGAGTCTCTATACGGCTGTTTTTT. This gives the protein CASSPEVGVSIRLFF.

This clonotype was recorded a few times. The V call is TRBV5-1, the J call TRBJ1-1; D unclear. Between the trimmed V and J ends, which lost 1 base and 4 bases, there was a span of 11 bases. The CDR3 sequence is 14 residues long. Germline V CDR1 and CDR2: SGHRS, YFSETQ. CDR3 sequence: CASSLMGKRTEAFF. The CDR3 bases are TGCGCCAGCAGCTTGATGGGGAAGCGCACTGAAGCTTTCTTT. Full variable domain (rest looked up from reference TRBV5-1 and TRBJ1-1): KAGVTQTPRYLIKTRGQQVTLSCSPISGHRSVSWYQQTPGQGLQFLFEYFSETQRNKGNFPGRFSGRQFSNSRSEMNVSTLELGDSALYLCASSLMGKRTEAFFGQGTRLTVV.

This clonotype was seen a few times. This rearrangement joins TRBV12-3 or TRBV12-4 to TRBJ1-1; D is uncertain. This CDR3 spans 15 amino acids. The V end lost 3 bases, the J end lost 0 bases, and 11 bases lay between the germline ends. The CDR3, as DNA: TGTGCCAGCAGTTTCTCCCGCAGGATGAACACTGAAGCTTTCTTT. Its translation: CASSFSRRMNTEAFF.

This clonotype was counted at least ten times. The rearrangement uses TRBV7-9 and TRBJ1-3; 7 bases align to TRBD1. The V gene's germline CDR1 is SEHNR and CDR2 FQNEAQ (reference sequence). The ends lost 7 bases at V and 10 bases at J; junction bases unmatched: 16. The CDR3 has 15 amino acids. In DNA, the CDR3 is TGTGCCAGCACCGCGACAGGGCCGGAAGGTCCGACCATATATTTT. As protein: CASTATGPEGPTIYF.

The V gene is TRBV30, the J gene TRBJ1-1; D ambiguous. Germline V CDR1 and CDR2: GTSNPN, SVGIG (reference sequence). V lost 1 base and J lost 1, with 7 bases in between. The CDR3 has 13 residues. The CDR3 protein is CAWSGRWNTEAFF. CDR3 nucleotides: TGTGCCTGGAGTGGTCGCTGGAACACTGAAGCTTTCTTT. The variable domain in full, completed from reference TRBV30 and TRBJ1-1, reads SQTIHQWPATLVQPVGSPLSLECTVEGTSNPNLYWYRQAAGRGLQLLFYSVGIGQISSEVPQNLSASRPQDRQFILSSKKLLLSDSGFYLCAWSGRWNTEAFFGQGTRLTVV.

The chain is built from TRBV5-6 and TRBJ1-2; 10 bases align to TRBD1. Losses at the gene ends were 4 bases for V and 8 bases for J; bases not matched to a gene: 17. CDR3 length equals 17 residues. Germline V lookup: CDR1 SGHDT, CDR2 YYEEEE. Written as DNA, the CDR3 is TGTGCCAGCAGCGCAACCCGGGACAGGGGTGCTCATGGGGGCTACACCTTC. Amino acids: CASSATRDRGAHGGYTF.

This clonotype was seen repeatedly, ten times or more. The chain couples TRBV20-1 to TRBJ2-1; D might be TRBD2 (6 bases). V dropped 5 bases and J dropped 9 bases, with 14 bases sitting between them. Germline CDR1 and CDR2: DFQATT and SNEGSKA (reference sequence). This CDR3 region has 12 residues. The CDR3 sequence: CSAPLRGLEQFF. DNA of the CDR3: TGCAGTGCTCCCCTTAGGGGACTTGAGCAGTTCTTC.

The table lists this clonotype with many counts. The genes are TRBV7-9 and TRBJ1-1; D gene unclear. The CDR3 spans 13 residues. Germline CDR1 reads SEHNR; CDR2 reads FQNEAQ (reference sequence). Trimming shortened V by 3 bases and J by 1 base, and 6 bases separated the two germline ends. The CDR3 coding sequence is TGTGCCAGCAGCTTTCCTCAGAACACTGAAGCTTTCTTT. Its protein is CASSFPQNTEAFF.

This clonotype appeared many times. The rearrangement joins TRBV5-1 to TRBJ1-2; the D is unclear. The germline gives CDR1 SGHRS, CDR2 YFSETQ. The V and J ends lost 1 base and 2 bases respectively, with 6 bases between them. This CDR3 is built from 13 residues. CDR3 protein: CASSLKTNYGYTF. CDR3 DNA sequence: TGCGCCAGCAGCTTGAAGACAAACTATGGCTACACCTTC.

This clonotype was seen only a few times. The chain combines TRBV19 with TRBJ2-7; D remains ambiguous. V gave up 0 bases and J gave up 3 bases, with 6 bases separating them. The length of the CDR3 is 13 residues. Germline V gene data show CDR1 as LNHDA and CDR2 as SQIVND (reference sequence). Here the CDR3 reads CASSIDVDYEQYF. The CDR3 bases are TGTGCCAGTAGTATAGACGTCGACTACGAGCAGTACTTC.

Ten or more counts support this clonotype. The chain is built from TRBV12-3 or TRBV12-4 and TRBJ2-1, with 12 bases aligning to TRBD1. Germline trimming cut 8 bases from V and 8 bases from J; bases unmatched to any gene: 7. This CDR3 is built from 14 residues. CDR3 sequence reads: CASARDRGRDEQFF. Written as DNA, the CDR3 is TGTGCCAGCGCTCGGGACAGGGGGCGGGATGAGCAGTTCTTC.